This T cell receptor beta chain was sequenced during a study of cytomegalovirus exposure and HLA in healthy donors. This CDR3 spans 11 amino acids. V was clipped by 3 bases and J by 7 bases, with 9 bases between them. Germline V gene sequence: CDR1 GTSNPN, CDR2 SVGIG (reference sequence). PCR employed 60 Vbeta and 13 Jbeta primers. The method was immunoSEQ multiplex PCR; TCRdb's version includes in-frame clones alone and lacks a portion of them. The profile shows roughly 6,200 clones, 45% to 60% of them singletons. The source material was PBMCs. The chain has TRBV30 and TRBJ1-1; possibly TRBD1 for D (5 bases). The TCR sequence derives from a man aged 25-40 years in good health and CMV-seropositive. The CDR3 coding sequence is TGTGCCTGGAGGACAGCTGTTGAAGCTTTCTTT. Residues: CAWRTAVEAFF.